What follows is one T cell receptor beta chain and its context. Its specificity is unknown. This CDR3 comprises 17 residues. The germline gives CDR1 SGHAT, CDR2 FQNNGV. The trim removed 4 bases at V and 3 bases at J, leaving 4 bases unmatched. Only in-frame clones appear in the TCRdb table, and some are missing; sequencing was by immunoSEQ multiplex PCR. The repertoire holds around 140,000 clones, with 85% as singletons. The entry originates in a study of T cell responses to AZD1222 COVID-19 vaccine. General observations from the study: Spike-specific TCR breadth and depth were elevated following two AZD1222 doses. Nearly half of spike-specific TCRs reportedly target variant regions that are unmutated in the B.1.351 and B.1.1.7 variants. Most donors were white British and more were female, and clonal diversity was possibly underestimated.

The TCR comes from an adult who received the MenACWY meningococcal vaccine as a control. The chain joins TRBV11-2 to TRBJ2-3, with 16 bases that match TRBD2. The source material was peripheral blood, sampled 28 days after the second dose of the MenACWY control vaccine. CDR3 DNA sequence: TGTGCCAGCAGCTCGGGACTAGCGGGAGGGGGGACAGATACGCAGTATTTT. Translated, it gives CASSSGLAGGGTDTQYF. Based on the CDR3 plus reference TRBV11-2 and TRBJ2-3, the full variable domain is EAGVAQSPRYKIIEKRQSVAFWCNPISGHATLYWYQQILGQGPKLLIQFQNNGVVDDSQLPKDRFSAERLKGVDSTLKIQPAKLEDSAVYLCASSSGLAGGGTDTQYFGPGTRLTVL.